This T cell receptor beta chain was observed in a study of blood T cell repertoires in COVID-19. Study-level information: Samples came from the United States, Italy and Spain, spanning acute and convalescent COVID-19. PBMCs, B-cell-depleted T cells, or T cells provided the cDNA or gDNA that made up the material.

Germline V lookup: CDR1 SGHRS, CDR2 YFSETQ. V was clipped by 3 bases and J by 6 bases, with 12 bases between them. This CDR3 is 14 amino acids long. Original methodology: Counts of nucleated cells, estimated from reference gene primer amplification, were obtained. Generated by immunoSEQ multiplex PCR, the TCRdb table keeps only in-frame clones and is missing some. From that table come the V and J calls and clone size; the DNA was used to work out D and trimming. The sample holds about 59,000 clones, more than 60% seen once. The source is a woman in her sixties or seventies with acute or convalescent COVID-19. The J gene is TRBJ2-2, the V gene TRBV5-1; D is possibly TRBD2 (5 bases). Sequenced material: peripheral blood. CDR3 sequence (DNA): TGCGCCAGCAGCTCCGACTACGGCCCCGGGGAGCTGTTTTTT. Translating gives CASSSDYGPGELFF.